These 7 T cell receptor beta chains originate from one sample sequenced in a study of siplizumab effects on memory and regulatory T cells. Generated by immunoSEQ multiplex PCR, the TCRdb table keeps only in-frame clones and is missing some. The sample carries 75,000 to 100,000 clones, 94% recorded once. Material: non-Treg CD4+ T cells sorted from blood. The receptors shown here come from a human donor in good health.

The rearrangement links TRBV10-3 to TRBJ2-3, with D unclear. The CDR3 contains 15 residues. Germline CDR1 is ENHRY and CDR2 is SYGVKD. V was pared by 4 bases and J by 4 bases, with 15 bases between. In DNA, the CDR3 is TGTGCCATCAGTGGACGGTTATCAGCTCCAGATACGCAGTATTTT. Translated, it gives CAISGRLSAPDTQYF.

The chain has TRBV29-1 and TRBJ1-1; 8 nucleotides agree with TRBD1. The CDR3 is 13 amino acids. Trimming at V came to 6 bases and at J to 1 base, leaving 4 bases not matched to a gene. The germline V gene encodes CDR1 SQVTM and CDR2 ANQGSEA. The CDR3 nucleotides are TGCAGCGTGGTACAGGGGGGGAACACTGAAGCTTTCTTT. Translating it yields CSVVQGGNTEAFF.

The V gene is TRBV10-3, the J gene TRBJ1-2; TRBD1 matches at 10 bases. The trim removed 2 bases at V and 7 bases at J, leaving 16 bases unmatched. The germline gives CDR1 ENHRY, CDR2 SYGVKD. This CDR3 contains 18 residues. The CDR3 region is CAISERVGTGDIETGYTF. CDR3 DNA: TGTGCCATCAGTGAGCGAGTCGGGACAGGGGATATAGAAACTGGCTACACCTTC.

V usage is TRBV5-1 and J usage is TRBJ2-3; D might be TRBD2 (7 bases). CDR1 is SGHRS and CDR2 is YFSETQ in the germline V gene. The CDR3 is 13 amino acids. Trimming removed 4 bases from V and 10 bases from J, with 16 bases in between. The CDR3 sequence is CASSAGGGLAQYF. DNA of the CDR3: TGCGCCAGCAGCGCTGGGGGGGGCCTTGCGCAGTATTTT.

J is TRBJ1-4 and V is TRBV11-3, with a weak D call TRBD1 (6 bases). CDR3 size: 13 residues. Trimming removed 5 bases at V and 8 bases at J, with 12 bases between. Germline-derived CDR1 and CDR2 are SGHNT and YENEEA. The CDR3 region has the DNA TGTGCCAGCAGCCGGCGGACAGAAGAAAAACTGTTTTTT. The encoded protein is CASSRRTEEKLFF.

The V call is TRBV5-5, the J call TRBJ2-7; no clear D gene. The length of the CDR3 is 11 residues. Germline lookup yields CDR1 SGHKS and CDR2 YYEKEE (reference sequence). The V and J ends lost 1 base and 6 bases respectively, with 5 bases between them. The CDR3 reads CASSLSGEQYF. The CDR3 bases are TGTGCCAGCAGCTTGTCCGGCGAGCAGTACTTC. The full variable domain, with the rest looked up from reference TRBV5-5 and TRBJ2-7, is DAGVTQSPTHLIKTRGQQVTLRCSPISGHKSVSWYQQVLGQGPQFIFQYYEKEERGRGNFPDRFSARQFPNYSSELNVNALLLGDSALYLCASSLSGEQYFGPGTRLTVT.

The chain couples TRBV28 to TRBJ1-5, with a tentative D call TRBD1 (5 bases). With 4 bases removed from V and 9 bases from J, the gap between germline ends came to 16 bases. CDR1 MDHEN and CDR2 SYDVKM come from the germline V gene. The CDR3 is 14 residues long. The CDR3: CASSSGTGLGPQHF. CDR3 in DNA: TGTGCCAGCAGTTCCGGGACGGGGCTAGGGCCCCAGCATTTT.